The source of this T cell receptor (beta chain) is a study of shared clonotypes between healthy human individuals. Study information: Used for every donor were three CD4 naive, three CD4 memory, two CD8 naive and one CD8 memory plate.

Per germline, CDR1 MNHEY and CDR2 SMNVEV (reference sequence). V was pared by 3 bases and J by 0 bases, with 7 bases between. There are 14 residues in the CDR3. Method: immunoSEQ multiplex PCR; TCRdb's copy keeps in-frame clones and lacks some. The sample consists of 760,000 or so clones, about 96% of them appearing once. Worth noting for this clone: What it binds is not known.

Terminally differentiated effector memory CD45RA+ cells were excluded by CCR7 positive selection of CD45RO-negative cells. Points from the study as a whole: Clonotype sharing among donors, it was expected, would be affected by sequencing depth.

This chain joins TRBV27 and TRBJ2-3; D not resolved. This sequence was found in a man younger than 40 in good health. Sequencing was carried out using naive CD8+ T cells sorted from blood. CDR3 protein: CASSFLPSTDTQYF. CDR3 coding DNA: TGTGCCAGCAGTTTCTTGCCTAGCACAGATACGCAGTATTTT.